This T cell receptor (beta chain) was retrieved from a study of beta chain features in type 1 diabetes. CD4+ naive, central memory, regulatory and stem cell-like memory subsets were isolated by sorting on CD45RO/CCR7/CD25/CD127/CD95/CD27. Trimming took off 4 bases at V and 4 bases at J, with 12 bases between the two ends. Germline assignment: CDR1 KGHSH and CDR2 LQKENI. CDR3 size: 14 residues. About this clone itself: Its antigen is not known.

Since all of the isolated RNA was reverse transcribed, expressed TCRB transcripts were what got sequenced. Sequenced by immunoSEQ multiplex PCR; TCRdb stores in-frame clones only, minus some. The sample has fewer than 550,000 clones, approximately 10% seen once. Overall study results and limits: In type 1 diabetes patients, VDJ junctions had fewer insertions; deletions at these junctions were more frequent. HLA influence on TCRB rearrangement stayed unresolved here.

The receptor was derived from a young woman in good health. The chain couples TRBV18 to TRBJ2-3; D remains ambiguous. The sequenced sample consisted of naive CD4+ T cells from blood. For the CDR3, the DNA is TGTGCCAGCTCACGCGCCGCCGGGCCAGATACGCAGTATTTT. Its translation: CASSRAAGPDTQYF.